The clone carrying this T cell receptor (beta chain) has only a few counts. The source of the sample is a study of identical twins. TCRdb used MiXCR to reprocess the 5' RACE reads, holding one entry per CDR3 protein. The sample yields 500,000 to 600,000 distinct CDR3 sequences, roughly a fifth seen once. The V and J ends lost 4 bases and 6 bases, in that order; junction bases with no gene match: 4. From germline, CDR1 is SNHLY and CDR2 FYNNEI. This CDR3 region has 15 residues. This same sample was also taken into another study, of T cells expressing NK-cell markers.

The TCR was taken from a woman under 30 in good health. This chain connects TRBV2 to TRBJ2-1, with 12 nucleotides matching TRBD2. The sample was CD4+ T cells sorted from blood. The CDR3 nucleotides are TGTGCCAGCAGTGTAACTAGCGGGGGGTTCAATGAGCAGTTCTTC. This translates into CASSVTSGGFNEQFF.